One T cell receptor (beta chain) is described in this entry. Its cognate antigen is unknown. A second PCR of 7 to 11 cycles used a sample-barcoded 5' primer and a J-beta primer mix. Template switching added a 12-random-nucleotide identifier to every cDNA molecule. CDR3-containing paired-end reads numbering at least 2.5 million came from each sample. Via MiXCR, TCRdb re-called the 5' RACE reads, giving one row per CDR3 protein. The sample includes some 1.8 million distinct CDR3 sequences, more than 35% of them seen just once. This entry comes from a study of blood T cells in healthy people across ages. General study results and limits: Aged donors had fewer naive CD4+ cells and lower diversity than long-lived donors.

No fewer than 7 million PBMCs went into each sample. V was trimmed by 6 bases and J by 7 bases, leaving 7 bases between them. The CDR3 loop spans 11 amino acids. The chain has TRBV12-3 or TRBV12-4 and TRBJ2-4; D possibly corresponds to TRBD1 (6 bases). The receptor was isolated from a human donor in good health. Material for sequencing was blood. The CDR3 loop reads CASRDSNIQYF. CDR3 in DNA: TGTGCCAGCAGGGACAGTAACATTCAGTACTTC.